The 2 T cell receptor beta chains below come from one sample, sequenced in a study of blood T cells in healthy people across ages. A J-beta primer mix and a sample-barcoded 5' primer were used in a second PCR of about 7 to 12 cycles. Each CDR3 protein is one row after TCRdb ran MiXCR on the 5' RACE reads. Among 500,000 to 650,000 distinct CDR3 sequences listed, about 27% were seen once. Separately, the same data were catalogued under a study of T cells of mothers and their children.

Sequencing input: blood. These receptors all stem from a boy between 2 and 10 years old in good health.

The chain is built from TRBV5-1 and TRBJ2-2, with 7 bases that match TRBD1. This CDR3 comprises 16 residues. The V and J ends lost 3 bases and 7 bases, in that order; junction bases with no gene match: 12. From germline, CDR1 is SGHRS and CDR2 YFSETQ. DNA for the CDR3: TGCGCCAGCAGCTCGCTTCCCGGGACAGACGGCGGGGAGCTGTTTTTT. It translates to CASSSLPGTDGGELFF.

This clonotype was detected a few times. V usage is TRBV6-5 and J usage is TRBJ2-5; 7 positions match TRBD1. Trimming took 6 bases from V and 3 from J; bases not matched to a gene: 7. This CDR3 region has 14 residues. The germline gives CDR1 MNHEY, CDR2 SVGAGI. The CDR3 protein is CASRLTGTEETQYF. The CDR3 DNA reads as TGTGCCAGCAGGTTGACAGGGACGGAAGAGACCCAGTACTTC.